The rows below give T cell receptor beta chains drawn from one sample of a study of CD4+ T cells in melanoma. TCRdb's table, derived via immunoSEQ multiplex PCR, lists solely in-frame clones and lacks some. In the table there are about 50,000 clones, approximately 92% of which are singletons. Sequencing was performed on peripheral blood. The origin of the receptors is a human donor with melanoma. Each CDR3 is given with its conserved first and last residue.

TRBJ1-2 TRBV28 CASSTPGAGYGYTF
TRBJ2-1 TRBV11-3 CASSHGGNNEQFF
TRBJ2-5 TRBV15 CATSRGQSETQYF
TRBJ2-3 TRBV6-5 CASSYSRGGTNTQYF
TRBJ2-1 TRBV7-3 CASSLDSGSLYNEQFF
TRBJ2-7 TRBV7-8 CASSLADRALSYEQYF
TRBJ2-7 TRBV5-6 CASSFMTGGIDEQYF
TRBJ1-1 TRBV5-5 CASSLTVLMNTEAFF
TRBJ1-4 TRBV18 CASSPPSGDGEKLFF
TRBJ2-6 TRBV7-6 CASSLERQTGANVLTF
TRBJ2-3 TRBV14 CASSQDPVTDTQYF
TRBJ2-2 TRBV5-1 CASSLEAGGLTTGELFF
TRBJ1-2 TRBV7-9 CGSTREGPNYGYTF
TRBJ2-3 TRBV7-2 CASSLEGSRFTDTQYF
TRBJ1-5 TRBV19 CASLSQGEYQPQHF
TRBJ1-2 TRBV9 CASSVGRGAEGYTF
TRBJ1-2 TRBV10-3 CAISESGDVGSRYGYTF
TRBJ2-1 TRBV29-1 CSAFGGYNEQFF
TRBJ2-2 TRBV2 CASSVSVGGAGELFF
TRBJ1-4 TRBV19 CASRNQGFYEKLFF
TRBJ1-2 TRBV5-4 CASSLEAGGLRANYGYTF
TRBJ2-7 TRBV9 CASSGGAYEQYF
TRBJ2-7 TRBV28 CASIRQASSYEQYF
TRBJ2-1 TRBV27 CASSLDSYNEQFF
TRBJ2-5 TRBV7-9 CASSLAGEGGERETQYF
TRBJ2-7 TRBV5-1 CASSLDGGVSYEQYF
TRBJ2-7 TRBV7-9 CASSPGTGVLGQYF
TRBJ2-1 TRBV9 CASSVGGPPVVEQFF
TRBJ2-5 TRBV4-1 CASSPSWTGQETQYF
- TRBV28 CASSLGEPGQAFHEQYF
TRBJ2-5 TRBV5-8 CASSYHRGASQETQYF
TRBJ2-5 TRBV28 CASSLEETQYF
TRBJ2-3 TRBV11-2 CASTKRRGFTDTQYF
TRBJ2-5 TRBV25-1 CASSALGTGPETQYF
TRBJ1-1 TRBV29-1 CSVEGTGSGTEAFF
TRBJ2-7 TRBV10-3 CAITLTGDAHEQYF
TRBJ2-7 TRBV7-9 CASSLTASGSPGEQYF
TRBJ2-1 TRBV9 CASSVEGGVSSYNEQFF
TRBJ1-1 TRBV6-4 CASSNRGGDTEAFF
TRBJ2-3 TRBV11-2 CASSYLPTASTDTQYF